This TCR beta chain was sequenced for a study of cytomegalovirus exposure and HLA in healthy donors. Background on the study: Early release data held some 80 million unique TCRs from HLA-typed donors. Study-level results: Accounts indicate the classifier identified cytomegalovirus status with strong specificity and sensitivity.

PCR amplification relied on 60 Vbeta primers (plus 13 Jbeta primers). Repertoires were generated with immunoSEQ multiplex PCR, while TCRdb's copy carries only in-frame clones and drops some. The sample carries 100,000 to 120,000 clones, more than 65% recorded once. Note on this clone: The antigen remains undetermined.

CDR3 length: 19 amino acids. CDR1 SGHDT and CDR2 YYEEEE come from the germline V gene. This rearrangement joins TRBV5-6 to TRBJ2-5; 13 bases map to TRBD2. The J call may be faulty, since TRBJ2-7 better matches the DNA end. This clonotype was sampled from a man aged 30-40 years in good health and CMV-seronegative. The material sequenced was PBMCs. The CDR3 DNA reads as TGTGCCAGCAGCTTTTGGGTAGGACTAGCGGGAGTCGGCCCCTACGAGCAGTACTTC. Amino acid sequence: CASSFWVGLAGVGPYEQYF.